The entry below describes one T cell receptor (beta chain). V was clipped by 2 bases and J by 6 bases, with 7 bases between them. The CDR3 is made up of 13 amino acids. This sample is part of a study of blood T cell repertoires in COVID-19. Overall study context: COVID-19 samples from acute and convalescent phases originated in the United States, Italy and Spain.

TCRdb's table, derived via immunoSEQ multiplex PCR, lists solely in-frame clones and lacks some. This table holds 55,000 to 70,000 clones, about 90% found once. V is TRBV23-1 and J is TRBJ2-2, with D tentatively TRBD2 (5 bases). TRBV23-1 is an ORF, and what it does is uncertain. Sequencing was performed on peripheral blood. This clonotype was sampled from a woman of 80 years or more with COVID-19, enrolled during active disease. Written as DNA, the CDR3 is TGCGCCAGCAGTCAACGGGGTCCCGGGGAGCTGTTTTTT. Translating it yields CASSQRGPGELFF.